Below are 5 T cell receptor beta chains sequenced from a single sample in a study of tumor-infiltrating lymphocytes in primary liver carcinoma. Investigators took RNA and DNA out together from approximately 22-30 mg of unsorted bulk tissue. Using a constant-region primer together with ProtoScript II reverse transcriptase, TCR beta cDNA was made from around 500 ng of total RNA. TCR beta libraries came from three nested multiplex PCR rounds using slightly modified ARM-PCR. The opening two PCR rounds, roughly 11 cycles each, paired TRBV1-TRBV30 forward primers with a C-beta reverse primer. From the multiplex PCR reads, TCRdb called clonotypes with MiXCR, one entry per CDR3 protein. The data hold tens of thousands of distinct CDR3 sequences, with 75% observed a single time. Sequencing was performed on tumor-adjacent normal liver tissue. Receptors originate from a man aged 40-49 years with primary liver carcinoma and hepatitis B virus infection.

Comment on this clonotype: Its ends do not fully match the called genes, so a read error is possible. The CDR3 bases are TGTGCTAGCAAGCCCAGGACAGATACGCACTATTTT. Protein sequence: CASKPRTDTHYF. V is TRBV6-1 and J is TRBJ2-3; maybe TRBD1 (6 bases). Germline V CDR1 and CDR2: MNHNS, SASEGT. This CDR3 region has 12 residues.

About this clonotype: The CDR3 carries no conserved terminal phenylalanine or tryptophan, so it likely arises from a read error. No DNA is shown, since the ends of the CDR3 on it are uncertain; the CDR3 is the one TCRdb lists. V gene TRBV11-2 combines with J gene TRBJ2-3; TRBD2 is taken as the D call from the table, unchecked against the DNA. CDR1 and CDR2 (germline): SGHAT, FQNNGV. A total of 15 residues make up the CDR3, ends included. This chain's CDR3 is CASRDSGKPTDTQFL.

In regard to this clonotype: This is likely a read error, given that the CDR3 carries no conserved phenylalanine or tryptophan at its end. The CDR3 nucleotides are TGTGCCAACAACCATGAGGGTGAGCGGTACACTGAAGCTTTCTTA. Translating gives CANNHEGERYTEAFL. The V and J genes are TRBV5-5 and TRBJ1-1; D is ambiguous. The CDR3 has 15 amino acids. Trimming cost V 9 bases and J 3 bases, with 21 bases left between them. Germline lookup yields CDR1 SGHKS and CDR2 YYEKEE (reference sequence).

This clonotype was seen only once. One end of the junction does not line up with germline, which may come from a read error. The rearrangement links TRBV12-3 or TRBV12-4 to TRBJ1-2; TRBD1 aligns across 7 bases. The CDR3 contains 12 residues. Written as DNA, the CDR3 is TGTGCCATCGAACAGGGGCTCGATGGTTACACCTTC. Translated: CAIEQGLDGYTF.

Concerning this clonotype itself: Given the absence of the conserved phenylalanine or tryptophan at the CDR3 end, a read error is likely. The chain joins TRBV7-9 to TRBJ1-2; 9 bases are a match to TRBD1. In germline, CDR1 is SEHNR, CDR2 FQNEAQ (reference sequence). The CDR3 length is 14 residues. Trimming cost V 6 bases and J 6 bases; bases outside gene matches: 8. This chain's CDR3 is CASRWDREFHGYTI. The CDR3, as DNA: TGTGCCAGCAGATGGGACAGGGAGTTTCATGGCTACACCATT.